The 32 T cell receptor beta chains given below trace back to one sample, sequenced in a study of Ad26.COV2.S vaccination and SARS-CoV-2 variants (TCRdb year 2021). In the paper's terms, the treatment or condition label means: around 19 received Ad26.COV2.S at low or high dose, single or two shots; five or six received placebo; per-sample allocation not given. For vaccine and placebo recipients, the sequenced repertoires came from samples collected on day 63 after the first injection. The library was obtained by the immunoSEQ multiplex PCR assay. TCRdb re-hosts the immuneACCESS table, in-frame sequences only. Its copies lack some clones; in the studies checked, an unresolved V gene accounts for under half of them, and the cause for the rest is not known. For this sample the table gives roughly 320,000 clones, of which roughly 86% were detected only once. 1.5% to 2% of the sample comes from the top ten.

This specimen was peripheral blood, taken in a trial of Ad26.COV2.S vaccine versus placebo. The receptors were sampled from a person between 18 and 60 years old who received the Ad26.COV2.S COVID-19 vaccine or a placebo.

This clone was recorded a few times. The chain has TRBV7-2 and TRBJ2-7; 8 bases match TRBD1. J was trimmed by 8 bases and V by 4 bases; bases with no gene match: 7. The germline V gene encodes CDR1 SGHTA and CDR2 FQGNSA. The CDR3 contains 13 residues. CDR3 bases: TGTGCCAGCAGCTCCTATGGACAGGGACAGCAGTACTTC. Its translation is CASSSYGQGQQYF.

This clone was counted a single time. The chain combines TRBV10-2 with TRBJ2-2; possibly TRBD2 for D (5 bases). The CDR3 sequence is 14 residues long. Germline values: CDR1 WSHSY, CDR2 SAAADI. The germline V and J ends were trimmed by 0 bases and 5 bases, with 7 bases remaining between them. The CDR3 coding sequence is TGCGCCAGCAGTGAGTCGAGAGGGACCGGGGAGCTGTTTTTT. It is translated as CASSESRGTGELFF.

The chain uses TRBV19 and TRBJ1-4, with 7 bases matching TRBD1. CDR3 length: 15 residues. V shed 4 bases, J shed 2 bases, and the junction held 4 bases outside the gene matches. Germline loops: CDR1 LNHDA, CDR2 SQIVND (reference sequence). This CDR3 is CASSKGGTTNEKLFF. In DNA, the CDR3 is TGTGCCAGTAGTAAAGGGGGCACTACTAATGAAAAACTGTTTTTT.

V is TRBV7-2 and J is TRBJ1-6; 9 bases agree with TRBD1. V was clipped by 1 base and J by 10 bases; unmatched bases: 5. In germline, CDR1 is SGHTA, CDR2 FQGNSA. This CDR3 has 15 amino acids. The CDR3 DNA follows: TGTGCCAGCAGCTTAGTCGGACAGGGGCGGTCACCCCTCCACTTT. This codes for CASSLVGQGRSPLHF.

The rearrangement links TRBV30 to TRBJ1-5; D ambiguous. Germline assignment: CDR1 GTSNPN and CDR2 SVGIG (reference sequence). The V and J ends lost 0 bases and 0 bases respectively, with 12 bases between them. The CDR3 contains 16 residues. CDR3 protein: CAWSVPAGSSNQPQHF. Here the CDR3 DNA reads TGTGCCTGGAGTGTACCGGCAGGCAGTAGCAATCAGCCCCAGCATTTT.

The chain employs TRBV27 and TRBJ2-7; D not certain. The V gene's germline CDR1 is MNHEY and CDR2 SMNVEV (reference sequence). Deletions cut 2 bases from V and 3 bases from J, with 14 bases between. This CDR3 has 15 amino acids. DNA for the CDR3: TGTGCCAGCAGTTTACGTGGGATTGGGGTCTACGAGCAGTACTTC. Translating gives CASSLRGIGVYEQYF.

The chain carries TRBV6-2 or TRBV6-3 and TRBJ1-2, with D uncertain. CDR3 length: 13 amino acids. V lost 4 bases, J lost 4 bases, and 10 bases lay in between. The germline gives CDR1 MNHEY, CDR2 SVGEGT. This CDR3 is CASSSGVLYGYTF. CDR3 in DNA: TGTGCCAGCAGTTCCGGCGTACTCTATGGCTACACCTTC.

The chain carries TRBV2 and TRBJ2-7, with 7 bases lining up with TRBD1. CDR3 size: 13 residues. The J segment lost 5 bases and the V segment lost 8 bases, leaving 9 bases of the junction unmatched. Germline V gene lookup returns CDR1 SNHLY and CDR2 FYNNEI. Here the CDR3 reads CASGRTGVNEQYF. Here the CDR3 DNA reads TGTGCCAGCGGAAGGACAGGAGTAAACGAGCAGTACTTC.

The gene calls are TRBV19 and TRBJ2-2; 9 bases fit TRBD2. The ends lost 5 bases at V and 4 bases at J; junction bases unmatched: 2. From germline, CDR1 is LNHDA and CDR2 SQIVND (reference sequence). This CDR3 is built from 14 residues. The CDR3 loop is CASSAGGPTGELFF. For the CDR3, the DNA is TGTGCCAGTAGTGCGGGGGGGCCCACCGGGGAGCTGTTTTTT.

This clone was counted a few times. The V gene is TRBV4-1, the J gene TRBJ1-1; a weak D match, TRBD1 (6 bases). From germline, CDR1 is MGHRA and CDR2 YSYEKL. CDR3 size: 18 residues. The germline V and J ends were trimmed by 2 bases and 5 bases, with 24 bases remaining between them. CDR3: CASSQSPDRGTRRTEAFF. CDR3 DNA sequence: TGCGCCAGCAGCCAATCTCCCGACCGCGGGACAAGAAGGACTGAAGCTTTCTTT.

V and J are TRBV19 and TRBJ2-4; a possible D gene is TRBD2 (6 bases). Germline loops: CDR1 LNHDA, CDR2 SQIVND (reference sequence). With 3 bases removed from V and 8 bases from J, the gap between germline ends came to 14 bases. The CDR3 contains 14 residues. CDR3 in amino acids: CASSIGGWSDIQYF. CDR3 nucleotides: TGTGCCAGTAGTATTGGGGGGTGGTCGGACATTCAGTACTTC.

The rearrangement links TRBV28 to TRBJ1-5; 8 bases line up with TRBD1. The CDR3 runs 13 residues. Germline V gene data show CDR1 as MDHEN and CDR2 as SYDVKM. V gave up 6 bases and J gave up 2 bases; unmatched junction bases: 0. CDR3 in DNA: TGTGCCAGCAGACAGGGGGGCAATCAGCCCCAGCATTTT. Translation: CASRQGGNQPQHF.

V gene TRBV18 combines with J gene TRBJ2-1, with 8 bases lining up with TRBD1. The germline gives CDR1 KGHSH, CDR2 LQKENI. This CDR3 contains 15 residues. The trim removed 2 bases at V and 4 bases at J, leaving 4 bases unmatched. Here the CDR3 DNA reads TGTGCCAGCTCACCAGGGACAGGTAGATACAATGAGCAGTTCTTC. It yields the protein CASSPGTGRYNEQFF.

The chain employs TRBV13 and TRBJ2-7; D gene unclear. CDR1 PRHDT and CDR2 FYEKMQ come from the germline V gene (reference sequence). The CDR3 runs to 11 residues. The germline V and J ends were trimmed by 3 bases and 5 bases, with 5 bases remaining between them. CDR3 sequence: CASSFMDEQYF. CDR3 coding DNA: TGTGCCAGCAGCTTCATGGACGAGCAGTACTTC.

This sequence joins TRBV6-2 or TRBV6-3 and TRBJ1-1; 7 bases fit TRBD1. Germline values: CDR1 MNHEY, CDR2 SVGEGT. This CDR3 comprises 14 residues. V was pared by 0 bases and J by 11 bases, with 9 bases of the junction left unmatched. CDR3 bases: TGTGCCAGCAGTTACTCCGACAGGGTGTCGGGGGCTTTCTTT. This encodes CASSYSDRVSGAFF.

This chain uses TRBV2 with TRBJ2-3; no clear D. The CDR3 contains 15 residues. V gave up 4 bases and J gave up 1 base, with 12 bases separating them. Germline-derived CDR1 and CDR2 are SNHLY and FYNNEI. CDR3 bases: TGTGCCAGCAGTGTCTGGGGTGTGGGCACAGATACGCAGTATTTT. Translating it yields CASSVWGVGTDTQYF.

The V gene is TRBV19, the J gene TRBJ1-3, with D perhaps matching TRBD1 (5 bases). V lost 5 bases, J lost 4 bases, and 18 bases lay in between. The CDR3 spans 16 residues. The V gene's germline CDR1 is LNHDA and CDR2 SQIVND (reference sequence). The CDR3 loop reads CASSPRTSLWGNTIYF. CDR3 DNA sequence: TGTGCCAGTAGTCCGCGGACATCTCTGTGGGGAAACACCATATATTTT. Based on the CDR3 plus reference TRBV19 and TRBJ1-3, the full variable domain is DGGITQSPKYLFRKEGQNVTLSCEQNLNHDAMYWYRQDPGQGLRLIYYSQIVNDFQKGDIAEGYSVSREKKESFPLTVTSAQKNPTAFYLCASSPRTSLWGNTIYFGEGSWLTVV.

This clone was seen only once. J is TRBJ1-2 and V is TRBV5-1, with D tentatively TRBD1 (5 bases). CDR3 size: 15 residues. Trimming took 0 bases from V and 5 from J, leaving 14 bases between them. Germline CDR1 SGHRS, CDR2 YFSETQ. CDR3 amino acids: CASSLGLGQGYGYTF. The CDR3 DNA follows: TGCGCCAGCAGCTTGGGTCTGGGGCAAGGGTATGGCTACACCTTC.

V and J are TRBV27 and TRBJ2-6; D remains ambiguous. The germline V gene encodes CDR1 MNHEY and CDR2 SMNVEV (reference sequence). V was shortened by 1 base and J by 0 bases, with 4 bases between the two germline ends. This CDR3 spans 15 amino acids. CDR3 coding DNA: TGTGCCAGCAGTTTATGGGGCTCTGGGGCCAACGTCCTGACTTTC. This translates into CASSLWGSGANVLTF.

The chain joins TRBV5-5 to TRBJ2-7; D unclear. Germline values: CDR1 SGHKS, CDR2 YYEKEE (reference sequence). V was pared by 0 bases and J by 3 bases, with 10 bases between. CDR3 length equals 14 residues. CDR3 region: CASSLEWGSYEQYF. The CDR3 DNA reads TGTGCCAGCAGCTTGGAGTGGGGAAGCTACGAGCAGTACTTC. Full variable domain (outside the CDR3, taken from reference TRBV5-5 and TRBJ2-7): DAGVTQSPTHLIKTRGQQVTLRCSPISGHKSVSWYQQVLGQGPQFIFQYYEKEERGRGNFPDRFSARQFPNYSSELNVNALLLGDSALYLCASSLEWGSYEQYFGPGTRLTVT.

V usage is TRBV30 and J usage is TRBJ1-5; tentatively, D is TRBD1 (5 bases). This CDR3 contains 13 residues. CDR1 and CDR2 (germline): GTSNPN, SVGIG (reference sequence). With 3 bases removed from V and 0 bases from J, the gap between germline ends came to 6 bases. CDR3 in amino acids: CAWRDTSNQPQHF. The CDR3 nucleotides read TGTGCCTGGAGGGACACTAGCAATCAGCCCCAGCATTTT.

The gene calls are TRBV7-2 and TRBJ2-7; D is possibly TRBD1 (5 bases). Per germline, CDR1 SGHTA and CDR2 FQGNSA. The CDR3 totals 11 residues. Deletions cut 4 bases from V and 7 bases from J, with 8 bases between. The CDR3 sequence: CASSSRTEQYF. The CDR3 DNA sequence: TGTGCCAGCAGCTCGCGGACAGAGCAGTACTTC.

This chain links TRBV19 with TRBJ2-2, with TRBD2 identical over 8 bases. Trimming removed 6 bases from V and 3 bases from J; junction bases left unmatched: 9. The V gene's germline CDR1 is LNHDA and CDR2 SQIVND (reference sequence). The CDR3 consists of 16 residues. The CDR3 loop reads CASSDIAGKDTGELFF. The CDR3 DNA sequence: TGTGCCAGTAGCGATATAGCGGGGAAAGACACCGGGGAGCTGTTTTTT.

The rearrangement links TRBV10-3 to TRBJ2-7; maybe TRBD1 (6 bases). Germline V lookup: CDR1 ENHRY, CDR2 SYGVKD. This CDR3 is 16 amino acids long. Between the trimmed V and J ends, which lost 6 bases and 2 bases, there was a span of 20 bases. CDR3 DNA: TGTGCCATCAGCACCAACTCTCAGGGGATTCCCTACGAGCAGTACTTC. This gives the protein CAISTNSQGIPYEQYF.

The genes are TRBV11-2 and TRBJ1-4; 7 bases align to TRBD1. Germline lookup yields CDR1 SGHAT and CDR2 FQNNGV. Losses at the gene ends were 1 base for V and 8 bases for J; bases not matched to a gene: 10. The CDR3 is made up of 16 amino acids. CDR3 sequence reads: CASSLGDRAGWEKLFF. In DNA form, the CDR3 reads TGTGCCAGCAGCTTAGGAGACAGGGCAGGGTGGGAAAAACTGTTTTTT.

The chain employs TRBV7-2 and TRBJ1-2; D is perhaps TRBD1 (5 bases). With 2 bases removed from V and 2 bases from J, the gap between germline ends came to 15 bases. CDR1 and CDR2 (germline): SGHTA, FQGNSA. The CDR3 is 16 amino acids. The CDR3 sequence: CASSLSGTGSNYGYTF. CDR3 coding DNA: TGTGCCAGCAGCTTATCGGGAACAGGCTCCAACTATGGCTACACCTTC.

In this sample, this clone turned up once. This chain uses TRBV5-1 with TRBJ2-1; weak D call: TRBD2 (7 bases). With 7 bases removed from V and 6 bases from J, the gap between germline ends came to 17 bases. CDR3 length equals 14 residues. Germline CDR1 is SGHRS and CDR2 is YFSETQ. CDR3 region: CASGEGGRSNEQFF. The CDR3 nucleotides read TGCGCCAGCGGGGAGGGGGGCAGATCCAATGAGCAGTTCTTC.

This chain uses TRBV2 with TRBJ2-5; no firm D call. The V gene's germline CDR1 is SNHLY and CDR2 FYNNEI. This CDR3 contains 14 residues. V was clipped by 6 bases and J by 4 bases, with 15 bases between them. The CDR3: CASRSWGVGETQYF. The CDR3 DNA follows: TGTGCCAGCAGGAGTTGGGGTGTAGGAGAGACCCAGTACTTC.

The J gene is TRBJ1-2, the V gene TRBV18; 8 bases are a match to TRBD1. Per the germline V gene, CDR1 is KGHSH and CDR2 is LQKENI. The CDR3 totals 15 residues. V was pared by 3 bases and J by 5 bases, with 8 bases of the junction left unmatched. The CDR3 loop reads CASSPGVTGDYGYTF. The DNA for the CDR3 is TGTGCCAGCTCACCCGGTGTGACAGGGGATTATGGCTACACCTTC. Combining the CDR3 with reference TRBV18 and TRBJ1-2 gives the whole variable domain NAGVMQNPRHLVRRRGQEARLRCSPMKGHSHVYWYRQLPEEGLKFMVYLQKENIIDESGMPKERFSAEFPKEGPSILRIQQVVRGDSAAYFCASSPGVTGDYGYTFGSGTRLTVV.

The V gene is TRBV2, the J gene TRBJ2-7; D is possibly TRBD2 (6 bases). The length of the CDR3 is 15 residues. The V and J ends lost 6 bases and 7 bases respectively, with 22 bases between them. Per germline, CDR1 SNHLY and CDR2 FYNNEI. CDR3 nucleotide sequence: TGTGCCAGCAGAACGGGGGATAGAGTATCCGTGGAGCAGTACTTC. This encodes CASRTGDRVSVEQYF.

The gene calls are TRBV6-5 and TRBJ1-6; D is possibly TRBD1 (5 bases). This CDR3 region has 15 residues. Germline V gives CDR1 MNHEY, CDR2 SVGAGI. Trimming shortened V by 4 bases and J by 7 bases, and 14 bases separated the two germline ends. CDR3 sequence (DNA): TGTGCCAGCAGTTCCCGACAGATTCGGAATTCACCCCTCCACTTT. Translating gives CASSSRQIRNSPLHF.

The gene calls are TRBV25-1 and TRBJ2-1; perhaps TRBD1 as D (6 bases). V was cut by 4 bases and J by 4 bases, with 8 bases left in between. The V gene's germline CDR1 is MGHDK and CDR2 SYGVNS. The CDR3 loop spans 13 amino acids. Here the CDR3 DNA reads TGTGCCAGCAGTGCCGGACAGTACAATGAGCAGTTCTTC. This codes for CASSAGQYNEQFF.